The rows below give T cell receptor beta chains drawn from one sample of a study of cytomegalovirus exposure and HLA in healthy donors. The protocol was immunoSEQ multiplex PCR, while the TCRdb copy is restricted to in-frame clones and leaves out a portion. The sample lists around 70,000 clones; about 93% were seen once. Sequencing was performed on PBMCs. These receptors all stem from a woman between 18 and 29 years old in good health and CMV-seronegative. The CDR3 runs from the conserved cysteine through the conserved F or W. D genes are given only for firm matches. Only some rows state a clone size, as once, few, many or a class for expanded clones.

v_gene	j_gene	abundance	d_gene	CDR3nt	CDR3aa
TRBV7-2	TRBJ2-7	NA	NA	TGTGCCAGCAGCCGAACGAGGGGGGGCTATTCCTACGAGCAGTACTTC	CASSRTRGGYSYEQYF
TRBV7-9	TRBJ1-1	NA	TRBD1	TGTGCCAGCAGCGAAGACAGGGCTGAAGCTTTCTTT	CASSEDRAEAFF
TRBV19	TRBJ2-7	NA	NA	TGTGCCAGTAGCGAGACTCCGGGTAGCTCCTACGAGCAGTACTTC	CASSETPGSSYEQYF
TRBV19	TRBJ1-1	NA	TRBD1	TGTGCCAGCCGGGACAGGGTGAGTGGTGAAGCTTTCTTT	CASRDRVSGEAFF
TRBV6-1	TRBJ1-2	once	TRBD1	TGTGCCAGCAGTAAACTGACAGGGAGCTACACCTTC	CASSKLTGSYTF
TRBV30	TRBJ1-4	NA	NA	TGTGCCTGGAGACGTGGGTTACAGGGAGAACTGTTTTTT	CAWRRGLQGELFF
TRBV6-1	TRBJ2-7	NA	TRBD1	TGTGCCAGCGGAAGGGACAGGAACTACGAGCAGTACTTC	CASGRDRNYEQYF
TRBV19	TRBJ1-2	NA	NA	TGTGCCAGTAGTATGTTGGGCGAGGGCTATGGCTACACCTTC	CASSMLGEGYGYTF
TRBV7-2	TRBJ2-1	NA	NA	TGTGCCAGCAGCTTCGGGGGGCCCGTACGTAATGAGCAGTTCTTC	CASSFGGPVRNEQFF
TRBV5-5	TRBJ1-1	once	NA	TGTGCCAGCAGCTGGGAAGCGGCAGCGAACACTGAAGCTTTCTTT	CASSWEAAANTEAFF
TRBV19	TRBJ1-2	NA	NA	TGTGCCAGTAGGATTGTCGAAGGGGGTAGCTATGGCTACACCTTC	CASRIVEGGSYGYTF
TRBV30	TRBJ1-2	NA	NA	TGTGCCTGGAGTGAACAGGGATATGGCTACACCTTC	CAWSEQGYGYTF
TRBV6-5	TRBJ1-1	NA	NA	TGTGCCAGCAGTTACATCGGAGGAGGGTCGACTGAAGCTTTCTTT	CASSYIGGGSTEAFF
TRBV30	TRBJ2-2	NA	NA	TGTGCCTGGAGTGTGGGCCACAACCCGAACACCGGGGAGCTGTTTTTT	CAWSVGHNPNTGELFF
TRBV5-1	TRBJ1-1	NA	NA	TGCGCCAGCAGCCCCGGTAACACTGAAGCTTTCTTT	CASSPGNTEAFF
TRBV28	TRBJ1-1	few	NA	TGTGCCAGCAGTTTAACAGGGATGAACACTGAAGCTTTCTTT	CASSLTGMNTEAFF
TRBV6-1	TRBJ1-2	NA	NA	TGTGCCAGCAGTGAACGTGCCCTAGGAGGATTTGGCTACACCTTC	CASSERALGGFGYTF
TRBV2	TRBJ2-5	NA	TRBD1	TGTGCCAGCAGCTCCGGGACAGTAGCGACCCAGTACTTC	CASSSGTVATQYF
TRBV2	TRBJ1-1	NA	NA	TGTGCCAGCAGTGAACAGGGTACGACTGAAGCTTTCTTT	CASSEQGTTEAFF
TRBV9	TRBJ2-3	NA	TRBD2	TGTGCCAGCAGCGGGGGACTAGTGAGGTTAGATACGCAGTATTTT	CASSGGLVRLDTQYF
TRBV6-5	TRBJ1-2	NA	NA	TGTGCCAGCAGTGGATCGGGGGTCCAAGGCTACACCTTC	CASSGSGVQGYTF
TRBV7-9	TRBJ1-2	NA	TRBD1	TGTGCCAGCAGCTTAGAATCTGCAGGGGGCTATGGCTACACCTTC	CASSLESAGGYGYTF
TRBV5-6	TRBJ2-7	NA	NA	TGTGCCAGCAGCACAGACACAATCTACGAGCAGTACTTC	CASSTDTIYEQYF
TRBV4-2	TRBJ2-1	once	TRBD2	TGTGCCAGCAGCCAAGATATTAGCGGGGGTTACAATGAGCAGTTCTTC	CASSQDISGGYNEQFF
TRBV29-1	TRBJ2-3	NA	TRBD2	TGCAGCGTTGAAGATCGGGGGGGGCGCACAGATACGCAGTATTTT	CSVEDRGGRTDTQYF
TRBV6-4	TRBJ2-1	NA	TRBD2	TGTGCCAGCAGTGACAAGGCTAGCGGGGGTTATGAGCAGTTCTTC	CASSDKASGGYEQFF
TRBV7-9	TRBJ2-3	few	TRBD1	TGTGCCAGCAGCCGCAGACAGGGGGCGCCAGATACGCAGTATTTT	CASSRRQGAPDTQYF
TRBV27	TRBJ2-7	NA	TRBD2	TGTGCCAGCAGTCCTCTCTGGGGTAGCGGGGGGCCCTCCTACGAGCAGTACTTC	CASSPLWGSGGPSYEQYF
TRBV10-3	TRBJ2-7	once	TRBD1	TGTGCCATCGGGTCCGGGACAGGGTCTTACGAGCAGTACTTC	CAIGSGTGSYEQYF
TRBV13	TRBJ1-1	NA	NA	TGTGCCAGCAGACCCGAAACAGGGAAGAACACTGAAGCTTTCTTT	CASRPETGKNTEAFF